This paragraph covers one TCR beta chain sequence. Its antigen is still unknown. This entry comes from a study of cytomegalovirus exposure and HLA in healthy donors. Study observations and caveats: Later analysis suggested links between common viral pathogens and several top significant clusters. The Asian-associated ancestry cluster reportedly had fewer N-insertions than the approximately 670-donor mean in a later analysis. When analyzed later, a missense DCLRE1C variant was found to be linked to TCR beta V- and J-gene trimming.

CDR3 length equals 16 residues. Germline lookup yields CDR1 LGHNT and CDR2 FRNRAP. V gave up 2 bases and J gave up 7 bases; unmatched junction bases: 12. PCR involved 60 Vbeta and 13 Jbeta primers. The protocol was immunoSEQ multiplex PCR, while the TCRdb copy is restricted to in-frame clones and leaves out a portion. The sample holds about 200,000 clones, 75% to 90% seen once. The rearrangement joins TRBV12-5 to TRBJ2-5, with TRBD2 matching 8 bases. Sequenced sample: PBMCs. This sequence originates from a woman aged 40 to 50 in good health and CMV-seronegative. CDR3 residues: CASGLLAGPSRGTQYF. CDR3 DNA: TGTGCTAGTGGTTTGCTAGCGGGCCCCTCCCGGGGGACCCAGTACTTC. The full variable domain, rest sourced from reference TRBV12-5 and TRBJ2-5, is DARVTQTPRHKVTEMGQEVTMRCQPILGHNTVFWYRQTMMQGLELLAYFRNRAPLDDSGMPKDRFSAEMPDATLATLKIQPSEPRDSAVYFCASGLLAGPSRGTQYFGPGTRLLVL.